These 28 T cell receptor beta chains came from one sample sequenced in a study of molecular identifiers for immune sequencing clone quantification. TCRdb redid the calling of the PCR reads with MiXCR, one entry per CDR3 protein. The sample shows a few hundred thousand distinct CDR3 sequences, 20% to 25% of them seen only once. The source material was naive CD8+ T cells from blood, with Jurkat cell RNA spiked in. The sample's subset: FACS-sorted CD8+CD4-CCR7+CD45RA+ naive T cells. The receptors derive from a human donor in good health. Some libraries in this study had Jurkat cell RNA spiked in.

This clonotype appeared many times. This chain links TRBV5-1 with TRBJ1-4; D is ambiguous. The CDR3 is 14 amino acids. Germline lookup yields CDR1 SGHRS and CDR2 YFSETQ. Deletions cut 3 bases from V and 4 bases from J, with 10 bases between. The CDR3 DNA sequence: TGCGCCAGCAGCTCAGGCAGGAATAATGAAAAACTGTTTTTT. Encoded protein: CASSSGRNNEKLFF.

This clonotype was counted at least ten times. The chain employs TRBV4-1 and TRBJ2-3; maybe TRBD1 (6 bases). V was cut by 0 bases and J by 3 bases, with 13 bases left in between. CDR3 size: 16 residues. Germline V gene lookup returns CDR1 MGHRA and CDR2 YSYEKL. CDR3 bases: TGCGCCAGCAGCCAAGAACAGGGCTTTGGGACAGATACGCAGTATTTT. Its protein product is CASSQEQGFGTDTQYF.

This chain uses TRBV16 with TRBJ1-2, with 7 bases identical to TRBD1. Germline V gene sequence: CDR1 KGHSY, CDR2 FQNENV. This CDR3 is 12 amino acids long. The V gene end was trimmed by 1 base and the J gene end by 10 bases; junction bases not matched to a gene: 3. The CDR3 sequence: CASSQWGQFYTF. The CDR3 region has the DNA TGTGCCAGCAGCCAATGGGGACAGTTCTACACCTTC.

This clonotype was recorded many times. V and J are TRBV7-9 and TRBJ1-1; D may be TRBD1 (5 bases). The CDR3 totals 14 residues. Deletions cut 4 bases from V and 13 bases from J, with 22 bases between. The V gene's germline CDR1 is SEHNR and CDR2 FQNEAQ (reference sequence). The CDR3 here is CASSSPWDAVEGFF. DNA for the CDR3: TGTGCCAGCAGCTCCCCCTGGGACGCCGTAGAGGGTTTCTTT.

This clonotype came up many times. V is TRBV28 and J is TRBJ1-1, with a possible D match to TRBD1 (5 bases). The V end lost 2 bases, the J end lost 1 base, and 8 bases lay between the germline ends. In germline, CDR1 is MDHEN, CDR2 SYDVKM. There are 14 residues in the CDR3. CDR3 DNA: TGTGCCAGCAGTTTAGCACAGGCGAACACTGAAGCTTTCTTT. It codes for CASSLAQANTEAFF.

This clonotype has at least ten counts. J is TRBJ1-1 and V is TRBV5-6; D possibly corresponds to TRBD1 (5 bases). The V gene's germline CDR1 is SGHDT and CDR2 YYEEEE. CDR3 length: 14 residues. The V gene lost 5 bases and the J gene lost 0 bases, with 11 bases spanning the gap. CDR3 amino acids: CASRGGGMNTEAFF. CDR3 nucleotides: TGTGCCAGCAGGGGGGGAGGGATGAACACTGAAGCTTTCTTT.

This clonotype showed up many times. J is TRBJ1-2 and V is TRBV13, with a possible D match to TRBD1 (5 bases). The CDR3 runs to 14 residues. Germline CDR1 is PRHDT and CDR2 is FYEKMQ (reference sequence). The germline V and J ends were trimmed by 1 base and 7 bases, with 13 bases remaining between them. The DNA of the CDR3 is TGTGCCAGCAGCTTAGATAGGGGATTGTTTGGCTACACCTTC. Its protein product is CASSLDRGLFGYTF.

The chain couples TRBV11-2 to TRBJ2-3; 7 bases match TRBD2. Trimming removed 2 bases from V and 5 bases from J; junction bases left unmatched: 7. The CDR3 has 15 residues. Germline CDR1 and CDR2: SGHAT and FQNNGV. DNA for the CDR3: TGTGCCAGCAGCTTATGGTCTGGGGGGGTAGATACGCAGTATTTT. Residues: CASSLWSGGVDTQYF.

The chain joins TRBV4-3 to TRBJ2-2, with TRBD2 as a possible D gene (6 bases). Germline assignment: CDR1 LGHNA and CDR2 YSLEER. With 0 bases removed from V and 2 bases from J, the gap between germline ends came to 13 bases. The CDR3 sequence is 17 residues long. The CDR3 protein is CASSQEPGLSNTGELFF. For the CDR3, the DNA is TGCGCCAGCAGCCAAGAACCGGGACTGTCAAACACCGGGGAGCTGTTTTTT.

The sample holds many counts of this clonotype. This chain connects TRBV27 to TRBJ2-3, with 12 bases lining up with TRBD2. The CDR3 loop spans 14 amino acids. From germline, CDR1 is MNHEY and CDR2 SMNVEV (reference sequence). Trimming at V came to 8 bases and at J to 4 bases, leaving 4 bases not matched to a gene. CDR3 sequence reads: CASGLAGLSDTQYF. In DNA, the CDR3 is TGTGCCAGCGGACTAGCGGGATTGTCAGATACGCAGTATTTT.

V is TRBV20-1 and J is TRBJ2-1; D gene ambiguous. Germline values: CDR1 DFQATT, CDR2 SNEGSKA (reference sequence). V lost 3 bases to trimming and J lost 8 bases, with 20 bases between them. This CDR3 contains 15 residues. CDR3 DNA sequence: TGCAGTGCTAGTGGGTTGTCTAGTGCCCTGGATGAGCAGTTCTTC. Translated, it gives CSASGLSSALDEQFF.

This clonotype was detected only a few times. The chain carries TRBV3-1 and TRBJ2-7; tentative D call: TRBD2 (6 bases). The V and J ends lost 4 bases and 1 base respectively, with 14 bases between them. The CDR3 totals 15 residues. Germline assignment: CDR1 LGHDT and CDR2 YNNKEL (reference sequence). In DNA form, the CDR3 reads TGTGCCAGCAGCCCGAGGGCCGGGAGTTCCTACGAGCAGTACTTC. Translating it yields CASSPRAGSSYEQYF.

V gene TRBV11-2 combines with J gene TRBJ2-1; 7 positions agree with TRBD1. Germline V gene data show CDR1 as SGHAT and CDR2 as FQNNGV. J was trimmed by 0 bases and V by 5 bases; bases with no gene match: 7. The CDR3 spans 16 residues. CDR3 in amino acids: CASSTGQRSSYNEQFF. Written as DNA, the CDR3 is TGTGCCAGCAGCACGGGACAGCGCAGCTCCTACAATGAGCAGTTCTTC.

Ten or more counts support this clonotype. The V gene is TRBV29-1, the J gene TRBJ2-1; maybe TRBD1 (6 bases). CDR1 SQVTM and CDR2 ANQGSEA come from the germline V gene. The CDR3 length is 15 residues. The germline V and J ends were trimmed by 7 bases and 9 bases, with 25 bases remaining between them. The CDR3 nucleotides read TGCAGCGGGGGGAACAGGGAGACGCCGTGGGGTGAGCAGTTCTTC. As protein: CSGGNRETPWGEQFF.

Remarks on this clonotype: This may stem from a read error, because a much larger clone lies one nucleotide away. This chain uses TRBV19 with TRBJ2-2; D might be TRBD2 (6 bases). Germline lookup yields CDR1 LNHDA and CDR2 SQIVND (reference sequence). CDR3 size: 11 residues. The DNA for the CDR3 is TGTGCCAGCCTACACGGAGGGGAGCAGTTTTTT. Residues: CASLHGGEQFF.

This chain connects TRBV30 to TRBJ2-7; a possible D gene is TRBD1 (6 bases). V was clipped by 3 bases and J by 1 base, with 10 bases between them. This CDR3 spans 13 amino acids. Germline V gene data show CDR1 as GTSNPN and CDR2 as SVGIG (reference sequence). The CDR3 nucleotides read TGTGCCTGGAGGGCAGACAGGTCCTACGAGCAGTACTTC. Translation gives CAWRADRSYEQYF.

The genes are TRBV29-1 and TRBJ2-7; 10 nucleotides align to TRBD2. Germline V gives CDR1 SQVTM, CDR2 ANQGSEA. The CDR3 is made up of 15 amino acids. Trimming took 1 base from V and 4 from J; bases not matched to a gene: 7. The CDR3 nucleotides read TGCAGCGTTGAAGTCGGGCCTAGCGGGAGTTACGAGCAGTACTTC. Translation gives CSVEVGPSGSYEQYF.

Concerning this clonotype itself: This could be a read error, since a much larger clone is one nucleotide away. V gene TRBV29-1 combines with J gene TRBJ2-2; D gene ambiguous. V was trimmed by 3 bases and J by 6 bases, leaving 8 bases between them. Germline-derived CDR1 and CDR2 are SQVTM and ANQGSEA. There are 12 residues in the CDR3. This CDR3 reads CSVDPNAGELFF. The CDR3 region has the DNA TGCAGCGTTGATCCTAACGCCGGGGAGCTGTTTTTT.

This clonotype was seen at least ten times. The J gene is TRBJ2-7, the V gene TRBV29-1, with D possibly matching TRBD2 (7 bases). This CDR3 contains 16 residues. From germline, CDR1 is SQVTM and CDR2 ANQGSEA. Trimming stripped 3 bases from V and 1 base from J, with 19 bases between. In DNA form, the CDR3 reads TGCAGCGTTGACCGTAGGGGGGAGGGCCTTTCCTACGAGCAGTACTTC. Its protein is CSVDRRGEGLSYEQYF.

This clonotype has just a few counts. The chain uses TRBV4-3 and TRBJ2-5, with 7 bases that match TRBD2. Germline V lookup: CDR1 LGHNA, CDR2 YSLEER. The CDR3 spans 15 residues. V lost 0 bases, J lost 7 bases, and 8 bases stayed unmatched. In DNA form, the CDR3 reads TGCGCCAGCAGCCAAGACGTGACTAGCCTAGGGACCCAGTACTTC. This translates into CASSQDVTSLGTQYF.

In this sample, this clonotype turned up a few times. The CDR3 spells CASSSQEDRDIQYF. CDR3 sequence (DNA): TGTGCCAGCAGCTCGCAGGAGGACAGGGACATTCAGTACTTC. This chain connects TRBV7-3 to TRBJ2-4; 8 bases agree with TRBD1. The germline gives CDR1 SGHTA, CDR2 FQGTGA. The junction had 7 bases not matched to a gene; V was cut back by 4 bases and J by 8 bases. The CDR3 is 14 amino acids.

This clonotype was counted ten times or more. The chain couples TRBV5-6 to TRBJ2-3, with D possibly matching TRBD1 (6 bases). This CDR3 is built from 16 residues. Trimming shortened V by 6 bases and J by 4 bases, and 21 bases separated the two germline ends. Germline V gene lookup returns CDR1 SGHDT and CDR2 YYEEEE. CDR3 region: CASIHRDTRIPDTQYF. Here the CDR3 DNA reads TGTGCCAGCATCCACCGGGACACGAGGATCCCAGATACGCAGTATTTT.

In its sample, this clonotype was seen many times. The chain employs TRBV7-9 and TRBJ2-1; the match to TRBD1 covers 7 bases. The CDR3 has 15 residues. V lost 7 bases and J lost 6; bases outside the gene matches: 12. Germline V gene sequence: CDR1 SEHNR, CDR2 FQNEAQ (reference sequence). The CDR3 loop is CASIRPPTGINEQFF. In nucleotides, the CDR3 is TGTGCCAGCATCCGTCCTCCGACAGGGATCAATGAGCAGTTCTTC. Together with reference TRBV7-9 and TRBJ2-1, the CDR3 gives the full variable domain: DTGVSQNPRHKITKRGQNVTFRCDPISEHNRLYWYRQTLGQGPEFLTYFQNEAQLEKSRLLSDRFSAERPKGSFSTLEIQRTEQGDSAMYLCASIRPPTGINEQFFGPGTRLTVL.

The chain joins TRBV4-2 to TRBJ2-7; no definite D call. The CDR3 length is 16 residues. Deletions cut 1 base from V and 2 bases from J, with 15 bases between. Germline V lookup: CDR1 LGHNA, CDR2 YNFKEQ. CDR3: CASSQAGIALAYEQYF. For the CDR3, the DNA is TGTGCCAGCAGCCAAGCTGGGATCGCACTCGCCTACGAGCAGTACTTC.

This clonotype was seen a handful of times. The CDR3 bases are TGCGCCAGCAGCCTGGACAGATTCACCGGGGAGCTGTTTTTT. It codes for CASSLDRFTGELFF. The rearrangement joins TRBV4-1 to TRBJ2-2; maybe TRBD1 (6 bases). There are 14 residues in the CDR3. Germline CDR1 reads MGHRA; CDR2 reads YSYEKL. V was shortened by 4 bases and J by 4 bases, with 10 bases between the two germline ends.

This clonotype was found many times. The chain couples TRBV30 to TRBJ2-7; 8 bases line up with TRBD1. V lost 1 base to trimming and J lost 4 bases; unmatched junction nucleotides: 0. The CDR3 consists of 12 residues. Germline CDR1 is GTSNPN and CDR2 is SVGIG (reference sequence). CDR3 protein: CAWSGTGYEQYF. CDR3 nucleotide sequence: TGTGCCTGGAGTGGGACAGGGTACGAGCAGTACTTC.

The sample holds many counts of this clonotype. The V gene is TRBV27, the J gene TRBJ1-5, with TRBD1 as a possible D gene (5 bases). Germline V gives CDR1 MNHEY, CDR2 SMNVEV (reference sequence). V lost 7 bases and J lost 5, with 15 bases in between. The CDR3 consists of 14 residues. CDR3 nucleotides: TGTGCCAGCACCCCGGTCGGGGCGGATCAGCCCCAGCATTTT. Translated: CASTPVGADQPQHF.

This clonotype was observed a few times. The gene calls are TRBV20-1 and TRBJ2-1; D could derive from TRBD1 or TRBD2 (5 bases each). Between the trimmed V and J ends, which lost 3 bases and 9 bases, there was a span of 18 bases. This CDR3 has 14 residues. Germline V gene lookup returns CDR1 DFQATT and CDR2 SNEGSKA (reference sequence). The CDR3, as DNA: TGCAGTGCTAGGAGTGACTTGGATGGGGGTGAGCAGTTCTTC. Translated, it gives CSARSDLDGGEQFF.